This is a list of T cell receptor beta chains from one sample in a study of CXCR3-negative and CXCR3-positive naive CD8 T cells. TCRdb re-called the 5' RACE reads and catalogs CDR3 proteins one per entry, DNA excluded. The table lists tens of thousands of distinct CDR3 sequences. Sequencing was done on a sample of memory CD8+ T cells from blood. The receptors here all came from a human donor in good health. Some clones in this sample may be carry-over from other donors' samples. The CDR3 runs from the conserved cysteine through the conserved F or W. Fields, in order: V gene, J gene, clone size, CDR3 protein. The listing skips clone size in some rows; elsewhere it reads once, few, many or a size class.

v_gene: TRBV29-1
j_gene: TRBJ1-1
abundance: .
CDR3aa: CSVGEYTEAFF

v_gene: TRBV15
j_gene: TRBJ2-1
abundance: .
CDR3aa: CATSRSRTGGNEQFF

v_gene: TRBV19
j_gene: TRBJ2-1
abundance: .
CDR3aa: CATHSGLPYNEQFF

v_gene: TRBV7-6
j_gene: TRBJ2-7
abundance: .
CDR3aa: CASSPSAGVSYEQYF

v_gene: TRBV15
j_gene: TRBJ1-4
abundance: .
CDR3aa: CATSVRDSANEKLFF

v_gene: TRBV29-1
j_gene: TRBJ2-2
abundance: .
CDR3aa: CSVEDLDRNTGELFF

v_gene: TRBV20-1
j_gene: TRBJ1-5
abundance: .
CDR3aa: CSARDPVGTYEGPQHF

v_gene: TRBV30
j_gene: TRBJ2-2
abundance: .
CDR3aa: CAWSPTNRANTGELFF

v_gene: TRBV11-1
j_gene: TRBJ2-1
abundance: .
CDR3aa: CASSQGQGGPYNEQFF

v_gene: TRBV4-3
j_gene: TRBJ1-1
abundance: .
CDR3aa: CASSQDGLGTEAFF

v_gene: TRBV7-9
j_gene: TRBJ2-7
abundance: .
CDR3aa: CASSYPTGVEQYF

v_gene: TRBV28
j_gene: TRBJ2-1
abundance: .
CDR3aa: CASSFRGLTYNEQFF

v_gene: TRBV4-2
j_gene: TRBJ1-2
abundance: .
CDR3aa: CASSRRQDGYTF

v_gene: TRBV7-2
j_gene: TRBJ2-7
abundance: medium-sized
CDR3aa: CASSFGSSGNEQYF

v_gene: TRBV4-2
j_gene: TRBJ2-2
abundance: medium-sized
CDR3aa: CASSQVVENTGELFF

v_gene: TRBV20-1
j_gene: TRBJ2-5
abundance: .
CDR3aa: CSARGGTVTETQYF

v_gene: TRBV6-4
j_gene: TRBJ2-1
abundance: .
CDR3aa: CASSDSSGAANEQFF

v_gene: TRBV7-6
j_gene: TRBJ1-1
abundance: .
CDR3aa: CASSPDRLTTEAFF

v_gene: TRBV7-2
j_gene: TRBJ2-7
abundance: .
CDR3aa: CASSPAGQGSYEQYF

v_gene: TRBV7-9
j_gene: TRBJ2-1
abundance: .
CDR3aa: CASSLSGRTSSSYNEQFF

v_gene: TRBV5-6
j_gene: TRBJ1-2
abundance: .
CDR3aa: CASSQEGGPGYTF

v_gene: TRBV23-1
j_gene: TRBJ1-4
abundance: .
CDR3aa: CASSCPATNEKLFF

v_gene: TRBV2
j_gene: TRBJ1-1
abundance: .
CDR3aa: CASSGSTELNTEAFF

v_gene: TRBV7-9
j_gene: TRBJ1-1
abundance: .
CDR3aa: CASRTGTGPEAFF

v_gene: TRBV4-3
j_gene: TRBJ2-2
abundance: .
CDR3aa: CASSQDRGTGELFF

v_gene: TRBV20-1
j_gene: TRBJ1-2
abundance: .
CDR3aa: CSARSRTGNYGYTF

v_gene: TRBV27
j_gene: TRBJ2-5
abundance: .
CDR3aa: CASSLLGQETQYF

v_gene: TRBV20-1
j_gene: TRBJ1-1
abundance: .
CDR3aa: CSARDLAGGHTEAFF

v_gene: TRBV3-1
j_gene: TRBJ2-3
abundance: .
CDR3aa: CASSPSLSGGAVDTQYF

v_gene: TRBV15
j_gene: TRBJ1-6
abundance: .
CDR3aa: CATSPGQDYSPLHF

v_gene: TRBV23-1
j_gene: TRBJ1-6
abundance: .
CDR3aa: CASSQFTQINSPLHF

v_gene: TRBV4-1
j_gene: TRBJ2-1
abundance: .
CDR3aa: CASSQPTDYNEQFF

v_gene: TRBV4-3
j_gene: TRBJ2-1
abundance: .
CDR3aa: CASSQGTGGLNEQFF

v_gene: TRBV29-1
j_gene: TRBJ1-1
abundance: .
CDR3aa: CSVLGGGTEAFF

v_gene: TRBV28
j_gene: TRBJ2-2
abundance: .
CDR3aa: CASSNPGTSGTNTGELFF

v_gene: TRBV4-1
j_gene: TRBJ2-3
abundance: .
CDR3aa: CASSQVKGYTQYF

v_gene: TRBV9
j_gene: TRBJ1-4
abundance: .
CDR3aa: CASSASGATNEKLFF

v_gene: TRBV28
j_gene: TRBJ2-7
abundance: .
CDR3aa: CASSPLLGEYEQYF

v_gene: TRBV2
j_gene: TRBJ1-1
abundance: .
CDR3aa: CASRRQGTLEAFF

v_gene: TRBV29-1
j_gene: TRBJ1-2
abundance: .
CDR3aa: CSVEGGTDYGYTF

v_gene: TRBV5-1
j_gene: TRBJ2-5
abundance: .
CDR3aa: CASSPSQGSETQYF

v_gene: TRBV25-1
j_gene: TRBJ2-3
abundance: .
CDR3aa: CASSEKARSDTQYF

v_gene: TRBV6-5
j_gene: TRBJ1-1
abundance: .
CDR3aa: CASSSYGQGGGTEAFF

v_gene: TRBV29-1
j_gene: TRBJ1-2
abundance: .
CDR3aa: CSGGQDGGYTF

v_gene: TRBV29-1
j_gene: TRBJ2-7
abundance: .
CDR3aa: CSVEGTAYEQYF

v_gene: TRBV29-1
j_gene: TRBJ2-2
abundance: .
CDR3aa: CSAMATDVGELFF

v_gene: TRBV21-1
j_gene: TRBJ2-7
abundance: .
CDR3aa: CASSGASGVDEQYF

v_gene: TRBV5-6
j_gene: TRBJ2-4
abundance: .
CDR3aa: CASTTGTQLAKNIQYF

v_gene: TRBV3-1
j_gene: TRBJ1-1
abundance: .
CDR3aa: CASSQTRMNTEAFF

v_gene: TRBV7-9
j_gene: TRBJ1-1
abundance: .
CDR3aa: CASSIKNTEAFF

v_gene: TRBV20-1
j_gene: TRBJ1-6
abundance: .
CDR3aa: CSARDREYSPLHF

v_gene: TRBV7-2
j_gene: TRBJ1-6
abundance: .
CDR3aa: CASSTHSSYNSPLHF

v_gene: TRBV3-1
j_gene: TRBJ2-5
abundance: .
CDR3aa: CASSQPWEETQYF

v_gene: TRBV12-3/TRBV12-4
j_gene: TRBJ2-3
abundance: .
CDR3aa: CASSPESDTQYF

v_gene: TRBV7-6
j_gene: TRBJ1-1
abundance: .
CDR3aa: CASSLGDGPNTEAFF